A single sample gave rise to the 18 T cell receptor beta chains below, sequenced in a study of T cells in tumors after PD-1 blockade. Sequencing used immunoSEQ multiplex PCR; TCRdb keeps in-frame clones, though not all of them. The sample yields approximately 8,100 clones, about 59% seen once. Here the sequenced sample was tumor tissue, taken after anti-PD-1 treatment. The source is a human donor with basal cell carcinoma.

As concerns this clone: Being one base from a much bigger clone, this may be a read error. The V gene is TRBV11-1, the J gene TRBJ1-6; D is unclear. In germline, CDR1 is SGHAT, CDR2 FQDESV (reference sequence). The CDR3 has 13 amino acids. The DNA of the CDR3 is TGTGCCAGCGGCTTACAATGGATTTCACCCCTCCACTTT. Translated, it gives CASGLQWISPLHF.

V is TRBV27 and J is TRBJ2-3; the D gene is possibly TRBD2 (6 bases). The CDR3 has 14 amino acids. The V gene lost 5 bases and the J gene lost 4 bases, with 13 bases spanning the gap. Germline CDR1 reads MNHEY; CDR2 reads SMNVEV (reference sequence). CDR3 sequence: CASSVRLGADTQYF. Here the CDR3 DNA reads TGTGCCAGCAGTGTGCGACTAGGGGCAGATACGCAGTATTTT.

The gene calls are TRBV6-5 and TRBJ2-6; TRBD1 matches 7 bases. Germline CDR1 reads MNHEY; CDR2 reads SVGAGI. The junction had 6 bases not matched to a gene; V was cut back by 6 bases and J by 4 bases. The CDR3 spans 15 residues. CDR3 sequence: CASSYRGAGANVLTF. The CDR3 coding sequence is TGTGCCAGCAGCTACAGGGGTGCCGGGGCCAACGTCCTGACTTTC.

The chain links TRBV6-1 to TRBJ2-7; D gene unclear. Germline V lookup: CDR1 MNHNS, CDR2 SASEGT. The CDR3 is 16 residues long. The V end lost 2 bases, the J end lost 3 bases, and 17 bases lay between the germline ends. In nucleotides, the CDR3 is TGTGCCAGCAGTGAACCTCTCCGGCCACCGATCTACGAGCAGTACTTC. Amino acids: CASSEPLRPPIYEQYF.

The chain uses TRBV19 and TRBJ1-5; D is unresolved. The V end lost 10 bases, the J end lost 5 bases, and 15 bases lay between the germline ends. Germline-derived CDR1 and CDR2 are LNHDA and SQIVND (reference sequence). The CDR3 is 13 amino acids. As DNA, the CDR3 is TGTGCCATCTCGAGTGGGGTAGATCAGCCCCAGCATTTT. This encodes CAISSGVDQPQHF.

J is TRBJ1-1 and V is TRBV30; D call uncertain. The CDR3 is made up of 14 amino acids. Germline assignment: CDR1 GTSNPN and CDR2 SVGIG (reference sequence). V was pared by 0 bases and J by 1 base, with 9 bases between. The CDR3 region has the DNA TGTGCCTGGAGTGTACTCACAGCGAACACTGAAGCTTTCTTT. It specifies CAWSVLTANTEAFF.

The chain recombines TRBV18 with TRBJ2-5; D not resolved. The CDR3 is 13 amino acids. Germline CDR1 and CDR2: KGHSH and LQKENI. V gave up 2 bases and J gave up 2 bases, with 6 bases separating them. CDR3 region: CASSPGPQETQYF. CDR3 DNA sequence: TGTGCCAGCTCACCAGGGCCGCAAGAGACCCAGTACTTC.

The chain carries TRBV15 and TRBJ1-5, with no clear D. Germline CDR1 and CDR2: LNHNV and YYDKDF (reference sequence). V lost 5 bases and J lost 1, with 6 bases in between. The CDR3 covers 13 residues. CDR3 sequence (DNA): TGTGCCACCAGCGACAAGAGCAATCAGCCCCAGCATTTT. Its translation: CATSDKSNQPQHF.

The CDR3 sequence: CASSTLNRWAGSNNEQFF. The DNA of the CDR3 is TGTGCCAGCAGCACCTTGAATAGATGGGCAGGGTCCAACAATGAGCAGTTCTTC. This sequence joins TRBV11-3 and TRBJ2-1, with a possible D match to TRBD1 (5 bases). V lost 5 bases, J lost 5 bases, and 25 bases lay in between. The CDR3 extends over 18 amino acids. Germline-derived CDR1 and CDR2 are SGHNT and YENEEA. Full variable domain (outside the CDR3, taken from reference TRBV11-3 and TRBJ2-1): EAGVVQSPRYKIIEKKQPVAFWCNPISGHNTLYWYLQNLGQGPELLIRYENEEAVDDSQLPKDRFSAERLKGVDSTLKIQPAELGDSAVYLCASSTLNRWAGSNNEQFFGPGTRLTVL.

The V and J genes are TRBV18 and TRBJ2-3, with D perhaps matching TRBD2 (6 bases). In germline, CDR1 is KGHSH, CDR2 LQKENI. The CDR3 has 17 residues. V lost 3 bases to trimming and J lost 2 bases, with 18 bases between them. CDR3 amino acids: CASSPLASRGLTDTQYF. The CDR3 DNA is TGTGCCAGCTCACCGCTCGCCTCGCGGGGCCTCACAGATACGCAGTATTTT.

The gene calls are TRBV5-4 and TRBJ2-7; D is unresolved. The germline V gene encodes CDR1 SGHNT and CDR2 YYREEE (reference sequence). The CDR3 has 12 residues. V lost 3 bases to trimming and J lost 7 bases, with 11 bases between them. CDR3 sequence reads: CASSSQNGEQYF. In DNA, the CDR3 is TGTGCCAGCAGCTCCCAAAATGGGGAGCAGTACTTC.

This clone was detected only a few times. The chain employs TRBV7-8 and TRBJ1-2; no reliable D call. The germline V gene has CDR1 SGHVS and CDR2 FQNEAQ. The CDR3 is 13 residues long. V was trimmed by 5 bases and J by 0 bases, leaving 7 bases between them. As DNA, the CDR3 is TGTGCCAGCAGCAAACAGACTAACTATGGCTACACCTTC. It translates to CASSKQTNYGYTF.

The chain is built from TRBV19 and TRBJ1-2; D gene uncertain. Germline V gene data show CDR1 as LNHDA and CDR2 as SQIVND (reference sequence). Deletions cut 5 bases from V and 8 bases from J, with 12 bases between. The CDR3 is 12 residues long. CDR3: CASSQHGGGYTF. DNA of the CDR3: TGTGCCAGTAGTCAGCACGGAGGGGGCTACACCTTC.

For this clone: This specimen includes other DNA sequences encoding the same CDR3. The chain employs TRBV23-1 and TRBJ1-3, with a weak D call TRBD1 (5 bases). TRBV23-1 has ORF status, its function being uncertain. This CDR3 has 21 amino acids. V dropped 0 bases and J dropped 0 bases, with 24 bases sitting between them. The CDR3 is CASSQSSVPKGIGLSGNTIYF. DNA of the CDR3: TGCGCCAGCAGTCAATCTTCCGTACCAAAGGGGATAGGGCTCTCTGGAAACACCATATATTTT.

V gene TRBV28 combines with J gene TRBJ1-2; no firm D call. Trimming shortened V by 11 bases and J by 8 bases, and 12 bases separated the two germline ends. Germline lookup yields CDR1 MDHEN and CDR2 SYDVKM. This CDR3 has 10 residues. Here the CDR3 DNA reads TGTGCCGTACTTGACGGAGGCTACACCTTC. Translated, it gives CAVLDGGYTF.

The chain links TRBV11-3 to TRBJ2-3; D gene unclear. The germline V and J ends were trimmed by 3 bases and 4 bases, with 2 bases remaining between them. In germline, CDR1 is SGHNT, CDR2 YENEEA. The CDR3 has 11 amino acids. The chain's CDR3 is CASSFADTQYF. CDR3 nucleotides: TGTGCCAGCAGCTTTGCAGATACGCAGTATTTT.

The rearrangement links TRBV7-8 to TRBJ1-1; D not resolved. CDR1 is SGHVS and CDR2 is FQNEAQ in the germline V gene. The CDR3 consists of 14 residues. V lost 2 bases to trimming and J lost 1 base, with 8 bases between them. Written as DNA, the CDR3 is TGTGCCAGCAGCTTATCTCGTGGGAACACTGAAGCTTTCTTT. It translates to CASSLSRGNTEAFF.

The chain couples TRBV6-1 to TRBJ2-3; TRBD2 matches at 14 bases. V shed 3 bases, J shed 4 bases, and the junction held 0 bases outside the gene matches. The CDR3 is made up of 15 amino acids. Germline V gene data show CDR1 as MNHNS and CDR2 as SASEGT. As DNA, the CDR3 is TGTGCCAGCAGTGAGACTAGCGGGGGGGCAGATACGCAGTATTTT. Its translation is CASSETSGGADTQYF.